This T cell receptor beta chain was observed in a study of OX40 agonist ivuxolimab in advanced cancers. General notes on the study: The costimulatory receptor OX40 (CD134) was targeted by ivuxolimab, a fully human IgG2 agonistic monoclonal antibody. Partial responses occurred in three dose-escalation patients: two with cutaneous melanoma and one with hepatocellular carcinoma. The monotherapy dose-escalation portion (N of about 50 patients) of the phase I ivuxolimab trial is reported in the paper. Prior anti-PD-1, anti-PD-L1 or anti-CTLA-4 therapy was permitted, and approximately 40% of dose-escalation patients had received checkpoint inhibitors. Intravenous ivuxolimab was administered to patients every 2 weeks at six dose levels: 0.01, 0.1, 0.3, 1.5, 3 and 10 mg/kg. The purpose of peripheral TCRbeta sequencing was to test whether ivuxolimab changed TCR sequence diversity and led to clonal T-cell expansion. Of the approximately 54 patients in dose escalation, 19 had hepatocellular carcinoma, roughly 15 had melanoma, 9 had renal cell carcinoma and 9 had head and neck cancer. In the dose-escalation cohort, 65% to 85% of patients were male, and the mean age was roughly 56 years with a range of roughly 23 to 90.

To sequence the TCRbeta CDR3 region, genomic DNA was isolated from the sorted cells. The immunoSEQ Assay was used for sequencing of TCRbeta CDR3 regions. This immuneACCESS table, as held by TCRdb, lists in-frame sequences with V and J called but not all clones. Of the missing ones, under half trace to an unresolved V gene in checked studies; the others have no known cause. For this sample there are about 80,000 clones; around 93% appear just once. The ten largest clones add up to about 8.6% of the sample. What the study reported, not specific to this receptor: In the 0.1-3.0 mg/kg groups, partial responders were among the patients with the lowest normalized peripheral clonal expansion, particularly in CD8+ T cells. At doses of 0.1 to 3.0 mg/kg, clonal expansion of both CD4+ and CD8+ T cells in blood was seen between baseline and week 6. Which antigens the clonally expanded peripheral T cells were specific for was not determined. Low levels of normalized T-cell clonal expansion were also shown by some nonresponding patients. On average, CD8+ T cells showed more expanded clones than CD4+ T cells after ivuxolimab.

This clone showed up just a few times. The antigen this receptor binds is unknown. No base quality information exists; no much larger clone differs at one position. Patients with autoimmune disease history or receiving systemic immunosuppression were excluded from the trial. Peripheral blood for TCR sequencing was collected from all dose cohorts at baseline, on cycle 4 day 1, and on cycle 7 day 1. The samples were taken from a phase I, first-in-human, multicenter, open-label dose-escalation trial of ivuxolimab. Adults with locally advanced or metastatic melanoma, renal cell, hepatocellular, or head and neck squamous cell carcinoma were enrolled in the trial. CD4+ and CD8+ T cells were sorted separately from peripheral blood before TCR sequencing. The germline V gene provides CDR1 MGHRA and CDR2 YSYEKL. The CDR3 spans 14 residues, from the cysteine through the phenylalanine. The read is trimmed to its CDR3 DNA, 42 bases read in frame from base 1. V was cut back by 1 base and J by 4 bases, leaving a gap of 10 bases between them.

Recombination connected TRBV4-1 to TRBJ1-2, with the D gene not clear enough to name. The source of this sequence is an adult with an advanced solid tumor such as melanoma, head and neck, liver or kidney cancer. The sample consisted of CD4+ or CD8+ T cells sorted from blood, taken in a trial of the OX40 agonist ivuxolimab. For the CDR3, the sequence is CASSQVAGFYGYTF. The DNA sequence follows: TGCGCCAGCAGCCAAGTAGCAGGTTTCTATGGCTACACCTTC.